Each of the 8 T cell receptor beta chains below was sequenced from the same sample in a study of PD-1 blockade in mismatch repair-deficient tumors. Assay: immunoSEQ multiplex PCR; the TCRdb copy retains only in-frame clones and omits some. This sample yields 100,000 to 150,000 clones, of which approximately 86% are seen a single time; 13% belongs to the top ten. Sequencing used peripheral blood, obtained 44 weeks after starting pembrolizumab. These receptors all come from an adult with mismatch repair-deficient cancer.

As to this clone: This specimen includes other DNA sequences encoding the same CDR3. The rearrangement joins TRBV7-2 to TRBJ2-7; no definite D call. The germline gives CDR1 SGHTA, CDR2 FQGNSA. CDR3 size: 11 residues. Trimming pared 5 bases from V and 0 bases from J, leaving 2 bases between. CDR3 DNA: TGTGCCAGCAGCCCCTCCTACGAGCAGTACTTC. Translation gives CASSPSYEQYF.

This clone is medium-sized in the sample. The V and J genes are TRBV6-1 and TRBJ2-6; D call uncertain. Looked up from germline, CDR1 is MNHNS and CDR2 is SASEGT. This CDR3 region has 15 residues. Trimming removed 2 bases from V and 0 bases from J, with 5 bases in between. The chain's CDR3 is CASSENSSGANVLTF. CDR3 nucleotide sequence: TGTGCCAGCAGTGAAAACAGCTCTGGGGCCAACGTCCTGACTTTC.

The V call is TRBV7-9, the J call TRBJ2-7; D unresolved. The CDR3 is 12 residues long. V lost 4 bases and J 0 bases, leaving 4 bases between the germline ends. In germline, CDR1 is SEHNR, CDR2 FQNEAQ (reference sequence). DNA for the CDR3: TGTGCCAGCAGCTCCCGCTCCTACGAGCAGTACTTC. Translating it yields CASSSRSYEQYF.

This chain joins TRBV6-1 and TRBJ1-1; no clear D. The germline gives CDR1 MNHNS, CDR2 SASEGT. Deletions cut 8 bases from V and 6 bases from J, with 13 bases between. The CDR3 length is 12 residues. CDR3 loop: CASAWGASEAFF. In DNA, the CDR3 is TGTGCCAGCGCATGGGGAGCCTCTGAAGCTTTCTTT.

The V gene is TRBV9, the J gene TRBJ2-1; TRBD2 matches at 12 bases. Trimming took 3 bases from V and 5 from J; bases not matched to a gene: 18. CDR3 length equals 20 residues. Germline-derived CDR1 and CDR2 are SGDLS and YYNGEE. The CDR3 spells CASSGRTDQPLAGGDNEQFF. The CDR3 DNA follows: TGTGCCAGCAGCGGAAGGACAGACCAACCACTAGCGGGAGGCGACAATGAGCAGTTCTTC.

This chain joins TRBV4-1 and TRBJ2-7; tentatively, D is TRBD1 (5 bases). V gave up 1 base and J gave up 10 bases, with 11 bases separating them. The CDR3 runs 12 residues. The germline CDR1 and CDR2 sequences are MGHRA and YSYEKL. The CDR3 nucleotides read TGCGCCAGCAGCCAAGGCTCCCAGGGTCAGTACTTC. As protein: CASSQGSQGQYF.

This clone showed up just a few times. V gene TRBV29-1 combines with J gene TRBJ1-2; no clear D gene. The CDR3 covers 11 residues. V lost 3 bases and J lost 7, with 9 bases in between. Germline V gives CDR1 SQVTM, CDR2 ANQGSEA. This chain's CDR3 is CSVEGLGGYTF. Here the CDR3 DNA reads TGCAGCGTTGAGGGATTGGGTGGCTACACCTTC.

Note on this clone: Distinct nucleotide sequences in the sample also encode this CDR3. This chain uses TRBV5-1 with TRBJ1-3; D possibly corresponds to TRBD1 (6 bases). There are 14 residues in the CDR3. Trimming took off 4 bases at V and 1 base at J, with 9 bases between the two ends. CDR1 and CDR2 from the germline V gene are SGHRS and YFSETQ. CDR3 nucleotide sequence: TGCGCCAGCAGCCCCGGACAGTCTGGAAACACCATATATTTT. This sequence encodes CASSPGQSGNTIYF.